This T cell receptor beta chain was sequenced in a study of PD-1 blockade in classical Hodgkin lymphoma. Worth noting for this clone: Other DNA sequences in this sample translate to the same CDR3.

Autologous stem cell transplantation was followed by relapse in every patient, and brentuximab vedotin exposure varied. Profiling relied on immunoSEQ multiplex PCR, and the TCRdb table lists in-frame clones only, not all of them. The table records 89,000 or so clones, 92% of them present only once. This specimen was peripheral blood mononuclear cells (PBMCs), taken before the second cycle of nivolumab. The TCR was taken from a human donor with classical Hodgkin lymphoma.

This CDR3 reads CAIRPSGRATGELFF. CDR3 coding DNA: TGTGCCATCAGGCCTAGCGGGAGGGCCACCGGGGAGCTGTTTTTT. The chain uses TRBV10-3 and TRBJ2-2, with 12 bases lining up with TRBD2. The germline gives CDR1 ENHRY, CDR2 SYGVKD. The CDR3 totals 15 residues. Trimming at V came to 6 bases and at J to 4 bases, leaving 3 bases not matched to a gene.